These T cell receptor beta chains were read from a single sample in a study of CD8 T cells in ankylosing spondylitis. TCRdb recomputed calls from the 5' RACE reads with MiXCR, one row per CDR3 protein. The sample consists of some 240,000 distinct CDR3 sequences, about 7% of them appearing once. Sequencing used blood, either unsorted or a sorted T cell fraction (not recorded which). The receptors were sampled from a male donor with ankylosing spondylitis. The CDR3 runs from the conserved cysteine through the conserved F or W. D genes are given only for firm matches. Some rows mark clone size as missing; the rest say once, few, many or name a class of expanded clone.

size	D	J	V	DNA	CDR3
many	NA	TRBJ2-2	TRBV7-2	TGTGCCAGCAGCTTAGCGAGACTATACACCGGGGAGCTGTTTTTT	CASSLARLYTGELFF
many	TRBD1	TRBJ2-3	TRBV28	TGTGCCAGCAGTTTGACAGGGACGATTAGCACAGATACGCAGTATTTT	CASSLTGTISTDTQYF
many	NA	TRBJ1-1	TRBV30	TGTGCCTGGACGAACTCCCGATTCGCTGAAGCTTTCTTT	CAWTNSRFAEAFF
many	NA	TRBJ2-7	TRBV10-3	TGTGCCATCAGTCCGTTAAGGGATCACGAGCAGTACTTC	CAISPLRDHEQYF
few	NA	TRBJ2-7	TRBV18	TGTGCCAGCTCACCACCCGGGACCAGGGGTTCCTACGAGCAGTACTTC	CASSPPGTRGSYEQYF
few	TRBD2	TRBJ2-1	TRBV7-6	TGTGCCAGCAGCGGTAGCGGGGGGCCCTCTCAATACAATGAGCAGTTCTTC	CASSGSGGPSQYNEQFF
many	TRBD1	TRBJ2-2	TRBV7-8	TGTGCCAGCAGCCACTGGGACAGGGAGGGCGGGGAGCTGTTTTTT	CASSHWDREGGELFF
many	TRBD2	TRBJ2-7	TRBV9	TGTGCCAGCAGCCCGGGACTAGCCGCTTACGAGCAGTACTTC	CASSPGLAAYEQYF
NA	TRBD1	TRBJ1-1	TRBV6-1	TGTGCCAGCAGTCCCGACAGGGGCTACACTGAAGCTTTCTTT	CASSPDRGYTEAFF
many	NA	TRBJ2-1	TRBV12-3/TRBV12-4	TGTGCCAGCAGTTTAACGGATGAGCAGTTCTTC	CASSLTDEQFF
few	NA	TRBJ2-7	TRBV18	TGTGCCAGCTCACTCGTGCCCGGGGACCGGGAGCAGTACTTC	CASSLVPGDREQYF
few	TRBD1	TRBJ2-7	TRBV7-9	TGTGCCAGCAGCTTAGTGGGGACAGGGGAGTACGAGCAGTACTTC	CASSLVGTGEYEQYF
many	NA	TRBJ2-7	TRBV19	TGTGCCAGTAGTATCGGGGCGACAGAGCAGTACTTC	CASSIGATEQYF
NA	NA	TRBJ2-5	TRBV27	TGTGCCAGCAGCTTAGGGATGGGGACACTGAGGGAGACCCAGTACTTC	CASSLGMGTLRETQYF
many	NA	TRBJ1-2	TRBV10-3	TGTGCCATCAGTGAGTCGAAGTGGGGGAAATATGGCTACACCTTC	CAISESKWGKYGYTF
many	NA	TRBJ2-1	TRBV5-1	TGCGCCAGCAGCTACGTCGGGGCCGAGGGGAATGAGCAGTTCTTC	CASSYVGAEGNEQFF
many	NA	TRBJ2-3	TRBV27	TGTGCCAGCAGTTTATCTGTGGAGCAGGCGCAGTATTTT	CASSLSVEQAQYF
many	NA	TRBJ1-2	TRBV7-2	TGTGCCAGCAGCTTCCGAAATATCTATGGCTACACCTTC	CASSFRNIYGYTF
NA	NA	TRBJ2-7	TRBV28	TGTGCCAGCAGCCACGGTTTGAAGGACGCCTACGAGCAGTACTTC	CASSHGLKDAYEQYF
many	TRBD1	TRBJ2-7	TRBV27	TGTGCCAGCAGTCCATACGGGACAGGGTCTTACGAGCAGTACTTC	CASSPYGTGSYEQYF
few	NA	TRBJ2-2	TRBV21-1	TGTGCCAGCAGCTACCGGACGCCGAACACCGGGGAGCTGTTTTTT	CASSYRTPNTGELFF
many	NA	TRBJ2-1	TRBV7-9	TGTGCCAGCCGGAAGCCTACTAGTGGTGAGCAGTTCTTC	CASRKPTSGEQFF
many	NA	TRBJ2-1	TRBV5-5	TGTGCCAGCAGCTTCATGTCCCACAATGAGCAGTTCTTC	CASSFMSHNEQFF
few	NA	TRBJ2-2	TRBV25-1	TGTGCCAGCAGTTCCCTCGACAGGAACGGCGGGGAGCTGTTTTTT	CASSSLDRNGGELFF
many	TRBD1	TRBJ1-6	TRBV27	TGTGCCAGCAGTCAGGGGGCGATCAATTCACCCCTCCACTTT	CASSQGAINSPLHF
many	NA	TRBJ1-4	TRBV27	TGTGCCAGCAGTTTAGGAGGGGCAAATGAAAAACTGTTTTTT	CASSLGGANEKLFF
many	TRBD2	TRBJ2-1	TRBV5-5	TGTGCCAGCAGCTCCACTAGCGGGAGGCCAGTTAATGAGCAGTTCTTC	CASSSTSGRPVNEQFF
many	NA	TRBJ1-1	TRBV10-3	TGTGCCACTGCCTTTGGGATGATACAGGGGAACACTGAAGCTTTCTTT	CATAFGMIQGNTEAFF
many	NA	TRBJ2-3	TRBV20-1	TGCAGTGCTAGACTCGCAGATACGCAGTATTTT	CSARLADTQYF
many	NA	TRBJ1-4	TRBV20-1	TGCAGTGCTAGACGGTGGGGGCGTGGTGAAAAACTGTTTTTT	CSARRWGRGEKLFF
many	TRBD1	TRBJ2-1	TRBV4-1	TGCGCCAGCAGCCGTAACCGACAGGGGTACAATGAGCAGTTCTTC	CASSRNRQGYNEQFF
many	NA	TRBJ2-2	TRBV5-1	TGCGCCAGCAGTGACCGCGGGCAGGGAAGTAACGGGGAGCTGTTTTTT	CASSDRGQGSNGELFF
NA	NA	TRBJ1-1	TRBV6-5	TGTGCCAGCAGTTACTCGAATACGGCTTTCTTT	CASSYSNTAFF
many	NA	TRBJ2-3	TRBV5-1	TGCGCCAGCAGCGGGGACTCGAGTACAGATACGCAGTATTTT	CASSGDSSTDTQYF
many	NA	TRBJ1-1	TRBV6-2/TRBV6-3	TGTGCCAGCAGTTCAGGAGGTTGGGATTGGAACACTGAAGCTTTCTTT	CASSSGGWDWNTEAFF
few	NA	TRBJ2-3	TRBV20-1	TGCAGTGCTAAGATAGCAACAGATACGCAGTATTTT	CSAKIATDTQYF
NA	TRBD2	TRBJ2-1	TRBV5-5	TGTGCCAGCAGCCCGAGCGGGAGGGTCTTCGGGCAGTTCTTC	CASSPSGRVFGQFF
many	NA	TRBJ2-1	TRBV27	TGTGCCAGCGGCCCCCCCCAGTCGGTACGGGTCAATGAGCAGTTCTTC	CASGPPQSVRVNEQFF
few	NA	TRBJ2-7	TRBV13	TGTGCCAGCAGCTTAGCCAGGGGCCACGAGCAGTACTTC	CASSLARGHEQYF
many	NA	TRBJ2-3	TRBV25-1	TGTGCCAGCAGTGAATCTAACAGGCCCACAGATACGCAGTATTTT	CASSESNRPTDTQYF
NA	TRBD1	TRBJ2-3	TRBV5-5	TGTGCCAGCAGCTTGACAGGGGGCTTCTCAGATACGCAGTATTTT	CASSLTGGFSDTQYF
few	TRBD1	TRBJ2-1	TRBV11-3	TGTGCCAGCAGCTCCCGGGACAGGGAGGACAATGAGCAGTTCTTC	CASSSRDREDNEQFF
many	TRBD1	TRBJ2-4	TRBV4-3	TGCGCCAGCAGCCCTTACCGGGACAGGGGGCTCAAAAACATTCAGTACTTC	CASSPYRDRGLKNIQYF
many	TRBD1	TRBJ1-2	TRBV12-3/TRBV12-4	TGTGCCAGCAGCTCGGCCAGGGGGCTGGTAGGCTACACCTTC	CASSSARGLVGYTF
many	NA	TRBJ2-5	TRBV4-3	TGCGCCAGCAGCCACATAAATACAGGGTTAGAGACCCAGTACTTC	CASSHINTGLETQYF
NA	NA	TRBJ2-3	TRBV6-5	TGTGCCAGCAGCCCCACTAGACGTGGGCAGTATTTT	CASSPTRRGQYF
few	NA	TRBJ2-5	TRBV7-7	TGTGCTAGCAGCCCGGGACACAAAGAGACCCAGTACTTC	CASSPGHKETQYF
few	NA	TRBJ2-7	TRBV6-1	TGTGCCAGCAGTGAAGCTTGGAGGGGATACGAGCAGTACTTC	CASSEAWRGYEQYF